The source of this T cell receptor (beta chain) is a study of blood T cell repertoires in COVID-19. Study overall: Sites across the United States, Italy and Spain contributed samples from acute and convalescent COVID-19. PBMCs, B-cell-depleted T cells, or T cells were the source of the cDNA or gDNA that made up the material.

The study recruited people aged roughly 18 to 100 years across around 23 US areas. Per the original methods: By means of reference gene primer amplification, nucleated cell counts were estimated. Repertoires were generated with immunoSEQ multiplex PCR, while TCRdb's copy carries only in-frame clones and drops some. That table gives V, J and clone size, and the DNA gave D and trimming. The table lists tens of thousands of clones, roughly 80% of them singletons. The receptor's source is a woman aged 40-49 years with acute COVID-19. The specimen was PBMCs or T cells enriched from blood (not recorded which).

The CDR3 DNA follows: TGTGCCAGCAGCACAGGGAGTCCCCTCCACTTT. It encodes CASSTGSPLHF. The chain combines TRBV28 with TRBJ1-6; weak D call: TRBD1 (6 bases). CDR3 length equals 11 residues. Germline CDR1 is MDHEN and CDR2 is SYDVKM. Trimming took off 6 bases at V and 13 bases at J, with 10 bases between the two ends.